The 12 T cell receptor beta chains given below trace back to one sample, sequenced in a study of molecular identifiers for immune sequencing clone quantification. From the PCR reads, TCRdb called clonotypes with MiXCR, one entry per CDR3 protein. The sample yields 460,000 or so distinct CDR3 sequences, around 23% seen once. Sequenced material: naive CD8+ T cells from blood, with Jurkat cell RNA spiked in. Subset here: FACS-sorted CD8+CD4-CCR7+CD45RA+ naive T cells. These receptors originate from a human donor in good health. Some libraries in this study had Jurkat cell RNA spiked in.

This clonotype showed up many times. J is TRBJ2-3 and V is TRBV6-6; 9 bases fit TRBD2. The trim removed 2 bases at V and 6 bases at J, leaving 12 bases unmatched. Germline V CDR1 and CDR2: MNHNY, SVGAGI (reference sequence). The CDR3 length is 17 residues. For the CDR3, the DNA is TGTGCCAGCAGTTACACGGAGCGGGAGGACTTGAGGGATACGCAGTATTTT. Residues: CASSYTEREDLRDTQYF.

This clonotype has ten or more counts. The chain combines TRBV20-1 with TRBJ2-7; 7 nucleotides align to TRBD2. Losses at the gene ends were 0 bases for V and 6 bases for J; bases not matched to a gene: 8. This CDR3 is built from 14 residues. Germline CDR1 and CDR2: DFQATT and SNEGSKA (reference sequence). The CDR3 nucleotides read TGCAGTGCTAGAGATATGGGGGGGAATAGCGAGCAGTACTTC. As protein: CSARDMGGNSEQYF.

This clonotype was seen repeatedly, ten times or more. This chain joins TRBV13 and TRBJ2-3; no clear D. Trimming took 6 bases from V and 6 from J, leaving 10 bases between them. Germline V gives CDR1 PRHDT, CDR2 FYEKMQ (reference sequence). The CDR3 runs 12 residues. The DNA for the CDR3 is TGTGCCAGCAGTGACCGCTCGGATACGCAGTATTTT. Translating gives CASSDRSDTQYF.

As concerns this clonotype: A much more abundant neighbour one base away suggests this may be a read error. The gene calls are TRBV7-9 and TRBJ2-5; D may be TRBD1 (5 bases). This CDR3 region has 16 residues. Germline CDR1 SEHNR, CDR2 FQNEAQ (reference sequence). The CDR3 nucleotides are TGTGTCAGCAGCTTAGTAATAGCAGGGATCCAAGAGACCCAGTACTTC. This codes for CVSSLVIAGIQETQYF. Complete variable domain (other parts from reference TRBV7-9 and TRBJ2-5): DTGVSQNPRHKITKRGQNVTFRCDPISEHNRLYWYRQTLGQGPEFLTYFQNEAQLEKSRLLSDRFSAERPKGSFSTLEIQRTEQGDSAMYLCVSSLVIAGIQETQYFGPGTRLLVL.

This clonotype was recorded a few times. The CDR3 DNA sequence: TGTGCCAGCAAACAGAGCGGGGGGGCCTACAATGAGCAGTTCTTC. Protein: CASKQSGGAYNEQFF. This chain connects TRBV6-5 to TRBJ2-1; 10 nucleotides align to TRBD2. V lost 7 bases to trimming and J lost 2 bases; unmatched junction nucleotides: 5. Germline assignment: CDR1 MNHEY and CDR2 SVGAGI. This CDR3 is 15 amino acids long.

The V and J genes are TRBV4-3 and TRBJ1-2; 7 bases are shared with TRBD1. Germline values: CDR1 LGHNA, CDR2 YSLEER. This CDR3 region has 16 residues. Trimming cost V 1 base and J 4 bases; bases outside gene matches: 9. Written as DNA, the CDR3 is TGCGCCAGCAGCCAAGGGCTCTCCGGGACAGCCTATGGCTACACCTTC. Protein product: CASSQGLSGTAYGYTF.

Many counts were recorded for this clonotype. V is TRBV2 and J is TRBJ1-5; D might be TRBD1 (6 bases). The CDR3 runs 15 residues. Germline V gives CDR1 SNHLY, CDR2 FYNNEI. V was cut by 4 bases and J by 0 bases, with 10 bases left in between. CDR3 protein: CASSGTDDSNQPQHF. DNA of the CDR3: TGTGCCAGCAGTGGGACAGACGATAGCAATCAGCCCCAGCATTTT.

This clonotype turned up a few times. V and J are TRBV28 and TRBJ1-6; D unclear. Trimming shortened V by 3 bases and J by 6 bases, and 12 bases separated the two germline ends. From germline, CDR1 is MDHEN and CDR2 SYDVKM. This CDR3 comprises 15 residues. The CDR3 sequence is CASSFTWGINSPLHF. CDR3 nucleotides: TGTGCCAGCAGTTTTACATGGGGAATTAATTCACCCCTCCACTTT.

Comments on this clonotype: Germline and junction disagree at one end, which may indicate a read error. The genes are TRBV11-2 and TRBJ2-5; D not resolved. The CDR3 totals 16 residues. CDR1 is SGHAT and CDR2 is FQNNGV in the germline V gene. Written as DNA, the CDR3 is TGTGCCAGCCGCTTCCTGACCAGAAGACTTCAAGAGACCCAGTACTTC. As protein: CASRFLTRRLQETQYF.

This chain's CDR3 is CASSSLSTGEGGNTIYF. The CDR3 region has the DNA TGTGCCAGCAGCTCCTTATCGACAGGGGAAGGAGGAAACACCATATATTTT. V gene TRBV2 combines with J gene TRBJ1-3, with 8 bases identical to TRBD1. Unmatched junction bases numbered 14, after V lost 6 bases and J lost 4 bases. Germline V lookup: CDR1 SNHLY, CDR2 FYNNEI. The CDR3 sequence is 17 residues long.

This clonotype was detected many times. V gene TRBV5-4 combines with J gene TRBJ2-3; maybe TRBD2 (6 bases). The CDR3 loop spans 15 amino acids. Germline V gives CDR1 SGHNT, CDR2 YYREEE (reference sequence). V lost 6 bases and J 5 bases, leaving 19 bases between the germline ends. The CDR3 here is CASNTLADAVDTQYF. Written as DNA, the CDR3 is TGTGCCAGCAACACATTAGCGGACGCGGTAGATACGCAGTATTTT.

Many counts were recorded for this clonotype. V and J are TRBV20-1 and TRBJ2-3, with 10 nucleotides matching TRBD2. The V segment lost 4 bases and the J segment 5 bases; nucleotides outside the gene matches: 9. The CDR3 totals 15 residues. Germline CDR1 reads DFQATT; CDR2 reads SNEGSKA (reference sequence). CDR3 residues: CSATSSGGQLDTQYF. The CDR3, as DNA: TGCAGTGCTACTTCTAGCGGGGGACAACTAGATACGCAGTATTTT.